The sample holds one count of the clone carrying this T cell receptor (beta chain). Distinct nucleotide sequences in the sample also encode this CDR3. The data belong to a study of blood T cell repertoires in COVID-19. Per germline, CDR1 SGHTA and CDR2 FQGTGA. V was clipped by 4 bases and J by 1 base; unmatched bases: 3. The CDR3 runs to 14 residues. Repertoires were generated with immunoSEQ multiplex PCR, while TCRdb's copy carries only in-frame clones and drops some. The sample has some 500,000 clones, approximately 91% seen once; the top ten hold 7.8%. The TCR was taken from a woman aged 45-59 years with COVID-19, enrolled during active disease. Sequencing used peripheral blood. The chain combines TRBV7-3 with TRBJ1-1; 7 bases align to TRBD1. CDR3 bases: TGTGCCAGCAGCTCGGGACAGCCGAACACTGAAGCTTTCTTT. It specifies CASSSGQPNTEAFF. The full variable domain, with the rest looked up from reference TRBV7-3 and TRBJ1-1, is GAGVSQTPSNKVTEKGKYVELRCDPISGHTALYWYRQSLGQGPEFLIYFQGTGAADDSGLPNDRFFAVRPEGSVSTLKIQRTERGDSAVYLCASSSGQPNTEAFFGQGTRLTVV.